Sequencing of this T cell receptor (beta chain) was carried out in a study of graft-versus-host responses after intestinal transplantation. The CDR3 is 15 residues long. The junction had 6 bases not matched to a gene; V was cut back by 0 bases and J by 8 bases. CDR1 SGHTA and CDR2 FQGNSA come from the germline V gene. As concerns this clone: Its matching antigen is unknown.

Measured with immunoSEQ multiplex PCR; TCRdb has only the in-frame clones, and not every one. The table includes about 86,000 clones, approximately 90% detected once. The V call is TRBV7-2, the J call TRBJ2-2, with 7 bases lining up with TRBD2. The sequencing used unstimulated CD4+ T cells sorted from spleen or lymph node cells, collected before transplant. This clonotype originated in a human donor who was the organ donor for an intestinal transplant. In DNA form, the CDR3 reads TGTGCCAGCAGCTTAGCGCGGGAGAGGGCGGGGGAGCTGTTTTTT. This gives the protein CASSLARERAGELFF.